Listed here are 30 T cell receptor beta chains from one sample, sequenced in a study of identical twins. TCRdb re-called the 5' RACE reads through MiXCR, storing one row per CDR3 protein. Of more than 400,000 distinct CDR3 sequences listed, 13% to 15% were seen once; the top ten hold less than 0.5%. These records were also assigned to another study, of yellow fever vaccine responses in identical twins.

Material for sequencing was CD4+ T cells sorted from blood. Receptors originate from a woman between 18 and 29 years old in good health.

This clonotype was picked up a small number of times. The V gene is TRBV6-5, the J gene TRBJ2-1; D is undetermined. V dropped 9 bases and J dropped 7 bases, with 7 bases sitting between them. Germline values: CDR1 MNHEY, CDR2 SVGAGI. There are 10 residues in the CDR3. CDR3: CASTLNEQFF. The CDR3 nucleotides read TGTGCCAGTACTTTAAATGAGCAGTTCTTC.

This clonotype was detected ten times or more. The gene calls are TRBV12-3 or TRBV12-4 and TRBJ2-2, with a possible D match to TRBD2 (6 bases). Trimming cost V 1 base and J 2 bases, with 11 bases left between them. The CDR3 sequence is 16 residues long. CDR3 residues: CASSLGLATNTGELFF. CDR3 bases: TGTGCCAGCAGTTTAGGTCTAGCGACAAACACCGGGGAGCTGTTTTTT.

The chain employs TRBV28 and TRBJ2-7, with TRBD2 matching 10 bases. V lost 6 bases and J lost 4; bases outside the gene matches: 9. Per the germline V gene, CDR1 is MDHEN and CDR2 is SYDVKM. This CDR3 is built from 15 residues. The CDR3 DNA follows: TGTGCCAGCAGACGGACTAGCGGAGTCTCTTACGAGCAGTACTTC. Translation gives CASRRTSGVSYEQYF.

CDR3 in amino acids: CSVRDHRVPGANVLTF. The CDR3 DNA reads TGCAGCGTTCGCGACCACAGGGTACCCGGGGCCAACGTCCTGACTTTC. V gene TRBV29-1 combines with J gene TRBJ2-6; tentative D call: TRBD1 (6 bases). Trimming took 5 bases from V and 4 from J, leaving 18 bases between them. Looked up from germline, CDR1 is SQVTM and CDR2 is ANQGSEA. The CDR3 runs 16 residues. The variable domain in full, with the rest retrieved from reference TRBV29-1 and TRBJ2-6, is SAVISQKPSRDICQRGTSLTIQCQVDSQVTMMFWYRQQPGQSLTLIATANQGSEATYESGFVIDKFPISRPNLTFSTLTVSNMSPEDSSIYLCSVRDHRVPGANVLTFGAGSRLTVL.

The rearrangement links TRBV6-6 to TRBJ2-7, with unresolved D. The V gene's germline CDR1 is MNHNY and CDR2 SVGAGI (reference sequence). The CDR3 consists of 13 residues. V dropped 0 bases and J dropped 6 bases, with 9 bases sitting between them. For the CDR3, the DNA is TGTGCCAGCAGTTACTCCGCCAGCTCCGAGCAGTACGTC. This codes for CASSYSASSEQYV.

J is TRBJ1-3 and V is TRBV25-1; D not certain. CDR3 length: 16 residues. Germline assignment: CDR1 MGHDK and CDR2 SYGVNS. The V end was cut by 1 base, the J end by 0 bases, with 10 bases between. CDR3 residues: CASSEFRTYSGNTIYF. For the CDR3, the DNA is TGTGCCAGCAGTGAATTTCGGACGTACTCTGGAAACACCATATATTTT.

The rearrangement uses TRBV5-1 and TRBJ2-7, with 13 positions matching TRBD2. J was trimmed by 7 bases and V by 2 bases; bases with no gene match: 3. Germline values: CDR1 SGHRS, CDR2 YFSETQ. There are 14 residues in the CDR3. CDR3 loop: CASSFGLAGEEQYF. DNA for the CDR3: TGCGCCAGCAGCTTCGGACTAGCGGGAGAAGAGCAGTACTTC.

A few counts support this clonotype. V usage is TRBV7-9 and J usage is TRBJ1-1; D might be TRBD1 (6 bases). Trimming stripped 8 bases from V and 10 bases from J, with 23 bases between. Germline V gene lookup returns CDR1 SEHNR and CDR2 FQNEAQ (reference sequence). This CDR3 region has 14 residues. CDR3 nucleotides: TGTGCCAGCTTGGAGGGGGGACTCTTCCGGGGAGCTTTCTTT. This codes for CASLEGGLFRGAFF. Complete variable domain (other parts from reference TRBV7-9 and TRBJ1-1): DTGVSQNPRHKITKRGQNVTFRCDPISEHNRLYWYRQTLGQGPEFLTYFQNEAQLEKSRLLSDRFSAERPKGSFSTLEIQRTEQGDSAMYLCASLEGGLFRGAFFGQGTRLTVV.

The V and J genes are TRBV5-5 and TRBJ2-5; D tentatively reads TRBD1 or TRBD2 (5 bases each). The V gene's germline CDR1 is SGHKS and CDR2 YYEKEE (reference sequence). With 2 bases removed from V and 4 bases from J, the gap between germline ends came to 12 bases. The CDR3 has 14 residues. CDR3 bases: TGTGCCAGCAGCTTCGGGACCGTCGGAGAGACCCAGTACTTC. Its protein product is CASSFGTVGETQYF.

This chain links TRBV7-7 with TRBJ2-2; unclear D gene. V was clipped by 3 bases and J by 6 bases, with 8 bases between them. CDR1 is SSHAT, CDR2 FNYEAQ, per germline (reference sequence). CDR3 length equals 13 residues. In DNA, the CDR3 is TGTGCCAGCAGCTTCAATGGGGCCGGGGAGCTGTTTTTT. Its protein product is CASSFNGAGELFF.

A few counts support this clonotype. The chain combines TRBV6-1 with TRBJ2-5; either TRBD1 or TRBD2 may supply D (6 bases each). Germline V gives CDR1 MNHNS, CDR2 SASEGT. V was trimmed by 10 bases and J by 5 bases, leaving 23 bases between them. The CDR3 runs to 15 residues. DNA for the CDR3: TGTGCCACCGCTTTGTGGGGGGAAGGGGGGGAGACCCAGTACTTC. Translation: CATALWGEGGETQYF.

The V and J genes are TRBV12-3 or TRBV12-4 and TRBJ2-5; D is perhaps TRBD1 (6 bases). This CDR3 spans 14 amino acids. V lost 5 bases to trimming and J lost 4 bases, with 14 bases between them. DNA for the CDR3: TGTGCCAGCAGTCTTGACAGGCGGTCAGAGACCCAGTACTTC. It translates to CASSLDRRSETQYF.

The CDR3 coding sequence is TGTGCCAGCAGCAAGGACAGGACCGCCTACAATGAGCAGTTCTTC. It encodes CASSKDRTAYNEQFF. The chain links TRBV7-2 to TRBJ2-1; 7 bases are shared with TRBD1. The V segment lost 5 bases and the J segment 2 bases; nucleotides outside the gene matches: 6. The germline gives CDR1 SGHTA, CDR2 FQGNSA. The CDR3 extends over 15 amino acids.

The chain uses TRBV2 and TRBJ2-1; 12 bases map to TRBD2. Germline trimming cut 6 bases from V and 6 bases from J; bases unmatched to any gene: 3. There are 14 residues in the CDR3. Per the germline V gene, CDR1 is SNHLY and CDR2 is FYNNEI. In DNA, the CDR3 is TGTGCCAGCAGAACGGGACTAGCGGGCAATGAGCAGTTCTTC. Protein sequence: CASRTGLAGNEQFF.

This clonotype came up a few times. The CDR3 sequence is CSARDRLSTSTDTQYF. In DNA form, the CDR3 reads TGCAGTGCTAGAGATCGGTTGAGTACTAGCACAGATACGCAGTATTTT. This chain connects TRBV20-1 to TRBJ2-3, with D uncertain. From germline, CDR1 is DFQATT and CDR2 SNEGSKA (reference sequence). V lost 0 bases and J 0 bases, leaving 13 bases between the germline ends. The CDR3 is 16 amino acids.

This clonotype occurred a few times. The CDR3 protein is CASSQDRTDYNEQFF. The CDR3 DNA reads as TGTGCCAGCAGCCAAGATCGGACCGACTACAATGAGCAGTTCTTC. The chain employs TRBV4-2 and TRBJ2-1; D ambiguous. CDR3 length: 15 amino acids. V was shortened by 0 bases and J by 3 bases, with 9 bases between the two germline ends. CDR1 is LGHNA and CDR2 is YNFKEQ in the germline V gene.

The chain couples TRBV11-2 to TRBJ2-1; D is ambiguous. Trimming pared 5 bases from V and 2 bases from J, leaving 22 bases between. The CDR3 covers 18 residues. Germline loops: CDR1 SGHAT, CDR2 FQNNGV. This CDR3 is CASSPRSPPATPYNEQFF. CDR3 in DNA: TGTGCCAGCAGCCCGAGGTCACCCCCAGCGACCCCCTACAATGAGCAGTTCTTC.

J is TRBJ2-1 and V is TRBV18; D possibly uses TRBD1 or TRBD2 (5 bases each). The V and J ends lost 2 bases and 13 bases respectively, with 15 bases between them. The germline V gene has CDR1 KGHSH and CDR2 LQKENI. The CDR3 contains 13 residues. The CDR3 DNA reads TGTGCCAGCTCACCAACGGGGCAGTCAAATCAGTTCTTC. The encoded protein is CASSPTGQSNQFF. Filled out from reference TRBV18 and TRBJ2-1, the complete variable domain reads NAGVMQNPRHLVRRRGQEARLRCSPMKGHSHVYWYRQLPEEGLKFMVYLQKENIIDESGMPKERFSAEFPKEGPSILRIQQVVRGDSAAYFCASSPTGQSNQFFGPGTRLTVL.

This clonotype was counted a few times. The chain has TRBV27 and TRBJ2-5; 8 bases fit TRBD2. The CDR3 extends over 14 amino acids. After removal of 6 bases from V and 5 bases from J, the junction contained 8 bases not matched to a gene. The V gene's germline CDR1 is MNHEY and CDR2 SMNVEV (reference sequence). The CDR3 coding sequence is TGTGCCAGCAGGGAGCGGGAGTTGGCGGAGACCCAGTACTTC. Translated, it gives CASRERELAETQYF.

This CDR3 is CASSSRAGTNFHNEQFF. The CDR3 coding sequence is TGCGCCAGCAGCTCGCGGGCCGGGACTAACTTTCACAATGAGCAGTTCTTC. The gene calls are TRBV5-1 and TRBJ2-1; 7 bases agree with TRBD2. CDR1 SGHRS and CDR2 YFSETQ come from the germline V gene. This CDR3 contains 17 residues. The ends lost 3 bases at V and 5 bases at J; junction bases unmatched: 14.

The genes are TRBV11-2 and TRBJ2-1; 11 bases agree with TRBD1. CDR1 is SGHAT and CDR2 is FQNNGV in the germline V gene. The CDR3 has 18 residues. Losses at the gene ends were 0 bases for V and 4 bases for J; bases not matched to a gene: 8. The CDR3 DNA follows: TGTGCCAGCAGCTTAGAGGGAGGACAGGGGGCGCGATACAATGAGCAGTTCTTC. It encodes CASSLEGGQGARYNEQFF.

V gene TRBV10-1 combines with J gene TRBJ2-3, with D perhaps TRBD2 (6 bases). From germline, CDR1 is WNHNN and CDR2 SYGVQD (reference sequence). Trimming left V 4 bases short and J 3 bases short, with 11 bases between. The CDR3 sequence is 14 residues long. The DNA for the CDR3 is TGCGCCAGCAGTGCGGGGACTCCGACAGATACGCAGTATTTT. Translated: CASSAGTPTDTQYF.

The chain couples TRBV6-1 to TRBJ1-1; D gene uncertain. V was shortened by 3 bases and J by 5 bases, with 10 bases between the two germline ends. The length of the CDR3 is 13 residues. Germline-derived CDR1 and CDR2 are MNHNS and SASEGT. The CDR3 protein is CASSENLITEAFF. In DNA form, the CDR3 reads TGTGCCAGCAGTGAGAACCTGATTACTGAAGCTTTCTTT.

This clonotype was seen many times. This rearrangement joins TRBV20-1 to TRBJ2-3; D possibly corresponds to TRBD2 (6 bases). Trimming cost V 5 bases and J 3 bases, with 15 bases left between them. The CDR3 contains 14 residues. Germline CDR1 is DFQATT and CDR2 is SNEGSKA (reference sequence). In nucleotides, the CDR3 is TGCAGTGCTCCGGGACTCACATCGACAGATACGCAGTATTTT. It is translated as CSAPGLTSTDTQYF.

The table lists this clonotype with many counts. The genes are TRBV12-3 or TRBV12-4 and TRBJ1-1; the D gene is possibly TRBD1 (5 bases). Between the trimmed V and J ends, which lost 4 bases and 4 bases, there was a span of 10 bases. This CDR3 contains 13 residues. CDR3 region: CASSSGGGTEAFF. The CDR3 DNA sequence: TGTGCCAGCAGTTCCGGGGGGGGCACTGAAGCTTTCTTT.

This clonotype showed up just a few times. This rearrangement joins TRBV24-1 to TRBJ2-4, with 8 bases identical to TRBD1. The CDR3 has 15 residues. Unmatched junction bases numbered 4, after V lost 4 bases and J lost 3 bases. Looked up from germline, CDR1 is KGHDR and CDR2 is SFDVKD. The CDR3 is CATSEPGQGKNIQYF. CDR3 nucleotides: TGTGCCACCAGTGAACCTGGACAGGGCAAAAACATTCAGTACTTC.

This clonotype was seen a handful of times. The rearrangement uses TRBV7-2 and TRBJ1-5; TRBD1 is a possible D gene (6 bases). Deletions cut 8 bases from V and 0 bases from J, with 8 bases between. This CDR3 spans 13 amino acids. CDR1 SGHTA and CDR2 FQGNSA come from the germline V gene. The DNA for the CDR3 is TGTGCCAGCCGACAGGCTAGCAATCAGCCCCAGCATTTT. Protein sequence: CASRQASNQPQHF.

This clonotype was seen a handful of times. The V call is TRBV12-3 or TRBV12-4, the J call TRBJ2-2; D is ambiguous. The CDR3 consists of 13 residues. V was trimmed by 5 bases and J by 4 bases, leaving 8 bases between them. CDR3 loop: CASSRSVTGELFF. CDR3 bases: TGTGCCAGCAGTCGATCCGTCACCGGGGAGCTGTTTTTT.

Only a few counts were recorded for this clonotype. The chain couples TRBV29-1 to TRBJ2-3; D uncertain. The CDR3 runs 13 residues. Germline assignment: CDR1 SQVTM and CDR2 ANQGSEA. V lost 4 bases and J 6 bases, leaving 14 bases between the germline ends. In nucleotides, the CDR3 is TGCAGCGTTGCGGGCTTCACGGTGGATACGCAGTATTTT. This encodes CSVAGFTVDTQYF.

Many counts were recorded for this clonotype. The chain is built from TRBV27 and TRBJ1-1, with unresolved D. The CDR3 spans 14 residues. The V gene's germline CDR1 is MNHEY and CDR2 SMNVEV (reference sequence). V lost 2 bases to trimming and J lost 2 bases, with 9 bases between them. This chain's CDR3 is CASSLVGPNTEAFF. CDR3 coding DNA: TGTGCCAGCAGTTTAGTCGGGCCAAACACTGAAGCTTTCTTT.